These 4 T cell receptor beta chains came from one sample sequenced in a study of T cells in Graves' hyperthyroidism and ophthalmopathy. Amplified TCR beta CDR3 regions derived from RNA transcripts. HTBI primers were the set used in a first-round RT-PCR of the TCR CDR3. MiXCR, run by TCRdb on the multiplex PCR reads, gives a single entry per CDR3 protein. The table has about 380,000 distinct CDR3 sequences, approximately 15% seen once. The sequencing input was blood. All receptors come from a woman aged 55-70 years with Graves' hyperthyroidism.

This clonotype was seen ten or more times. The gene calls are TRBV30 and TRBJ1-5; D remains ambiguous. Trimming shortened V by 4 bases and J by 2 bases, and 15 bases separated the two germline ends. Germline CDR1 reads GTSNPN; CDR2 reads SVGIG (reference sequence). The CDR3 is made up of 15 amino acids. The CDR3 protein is CAWTPSGQGNQPQHF. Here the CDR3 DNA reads TGTGCCTGGACCCCCTCTGGGCAGGGCAATCAGCCCCAGCATTTT.

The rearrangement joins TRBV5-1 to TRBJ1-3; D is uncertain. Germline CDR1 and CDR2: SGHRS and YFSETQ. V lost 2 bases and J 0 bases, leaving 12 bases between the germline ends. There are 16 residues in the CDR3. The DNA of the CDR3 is TGCGCCAGCAGCTTCCGGACGGGATACTCTGGAAACACCATATATTTT. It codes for CASSFRTGYSGNTIYF. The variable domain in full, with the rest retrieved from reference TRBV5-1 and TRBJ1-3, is KAGVTQTPRYLIKTRGQQVTLSCSPISGHRSVSWYQQTPGQGLQFLFEYFSETQRNKGNFPGRFSGRQFSNSRSEMNVSTLELGDSALYLCASSFRTGYSGNTIYFGEGSWLTVV.

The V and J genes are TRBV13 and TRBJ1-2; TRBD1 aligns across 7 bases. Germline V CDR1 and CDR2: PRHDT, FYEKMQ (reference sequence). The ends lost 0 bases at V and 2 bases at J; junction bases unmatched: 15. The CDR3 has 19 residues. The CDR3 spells CASSLGFWGTEMENYGYTF. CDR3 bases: TGTGCCAGCAGCTTAGGTTTCTGGGGGACAGAGATGGAGAACTATGGCTACACCTTC.

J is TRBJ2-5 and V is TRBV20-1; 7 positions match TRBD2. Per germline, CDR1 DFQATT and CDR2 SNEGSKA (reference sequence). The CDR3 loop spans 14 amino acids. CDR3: CSHLSASGQETQYF. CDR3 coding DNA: TGCAGCCACCTCAGTGCTAGCGGCCAAGAGACCCAGTACTTC.